This record looks at one T cell receptor (beta chain) sequence and its context. The data were obtained in a study of cytomegalovirus exposure and HLA in healthy donors. The CDR3 sequence is 14 residues long. The germline V and J ends were trimmed by 0 bases and 6 bases, with 11 bases remaining between them. Germline V gene sequence: CDR1 MNHEY, CDR2 SVGAGI. The PCR made use of 60 Vbeta and 13 Jbeta primers. Repertoires were generated with immunoSEQ multiplex PCR, while TCRdb's copy carries only in-frame clones and drops some. Recorded here are some 120,000 clones; the top ten clones represent roughly 3.5%.

This clonotype was sampled from a man in his late teens or twenties in good health and CMV-seronegative. Sequenced: PBMCs. The chain combines TRBV6-5 with TRBJ1-1, with a tentative D call TRBD1 (5 bases). The CDR3 coding sequence is TGTGCCAGCAGTTACTCAGGGGCGACCGCTGAAGCTTTCTTT. Residues: CASSYSGATAEAFF.